This TCR beta chain was sequenced during a study of cytotoxic CD8 clonotypes in ibrutinib-treated CLL. TCRdb's table, derived via immunoSEQ multiplex PCR, lists solely in-frame clones and lacks some. This table has fewer than 300,000 clones, less than 85% appearing once. V lost 3 bases to trimming and J lost 1 base, with 15 bases between them. Germline V lookup: CDR1 KGHSH, CDR2 LQKENI. The CDR3 is made up of 17 amino acids. The V gene is TRBV18, the J gene TRBJ2-2; D is possibly TRBD2 (5 bases). The sequencing here drew on PBMCs, taken at disease progression, from a patient treated with ibrutinib. This sequence originates from a human donor with chronic lymphocytic leukemia. The CDR3 loop reads CASSPTRLAGNTGELFF. The CDR3 DNA follows: TGTGCCAGCTCACCGACCCGGTTGGCGGGGAACACCGGGGAGCTGTTTTTT. Based on the CDR3 plus reference TRBV18 and TRBJ2-2, the full variable domain is NAGVMQNPRHLVRRRGQEARLRCSPMKGHSHVYWYRQLPEEGLKFMVYLQKENIIDESGMPKERFSAEFPKEGPSILRIQQVVRGDSAAYFCASSPTRLAGNTGELFFGEGSRLTVL.